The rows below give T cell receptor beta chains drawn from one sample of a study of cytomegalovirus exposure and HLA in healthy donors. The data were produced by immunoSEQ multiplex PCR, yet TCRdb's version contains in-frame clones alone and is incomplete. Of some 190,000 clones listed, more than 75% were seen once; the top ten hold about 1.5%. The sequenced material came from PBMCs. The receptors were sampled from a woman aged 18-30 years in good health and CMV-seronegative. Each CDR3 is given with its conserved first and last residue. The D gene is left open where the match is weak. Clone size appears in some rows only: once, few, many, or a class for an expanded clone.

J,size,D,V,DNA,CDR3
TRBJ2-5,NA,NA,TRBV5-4,TGTGCCAGCAGCTTTTCTAGAGGTGCGGCGGCAGCCCCAATAGGAACCCAGTACTTC,CASSFSRGAAAAPIGTQYF
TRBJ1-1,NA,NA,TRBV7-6,TGTGCCAGCAGCATAGGAAGGGGTGGCACTGAAGCTTTCTTT,CASSIGRGGTEAFF
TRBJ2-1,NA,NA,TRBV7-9,TGTGCCTGGTCAGAGGGAGATTCCTACAATGAGCAGTTCTTC,CAWSEGDSYNEQFF
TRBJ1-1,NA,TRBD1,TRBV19,TGTGCCAGTAGTATCATTGGACAGGAGGGCCCAGACACTGAAGCTTTCTTT,CASSIIGQEGPDTEAFF
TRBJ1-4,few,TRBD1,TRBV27,TGTGCCAGCAGAAGGGGGACAGCTAATGAAAAACTGTTTTTT,CASRRGTANEKLFF
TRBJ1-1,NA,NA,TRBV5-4,TGTGCCAGCAGCTTGGTGCGGGGGGGTGAAGCTTTCTTT,CASSLVRGGEAFF
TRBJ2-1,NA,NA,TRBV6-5,TGTGCCAGCAGTTACCCCAAGGGGGGGGAGCAGTTCTTC,CASSYPKGGEQFF
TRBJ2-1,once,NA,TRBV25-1,TGTGCCAGCAGTGAATGGGATGGGGGGACGGTACGTTACAATGAGCAGTTCTTC,CASSEWDGGTVRYNEQFF
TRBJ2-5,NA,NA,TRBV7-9,TGTGCCAGCAGCTTTCTGCGGGATGAAGAGACCCAGTACTTC,CASSFLRDEETQYF
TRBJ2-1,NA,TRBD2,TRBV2,TGTGCCAGCAGTGAATCAGGACTAGCGGGGGACAATGAGCAGTTCTTC,CASSESGLAGDNEQFF
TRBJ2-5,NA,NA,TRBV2,TGTGCCAGCATCTGGTATATGTGGGCCAGGGCCCACCAAGAGACCCAGTACTTC,CASIWYMWARAHQETQYF
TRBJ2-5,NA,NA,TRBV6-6,TGTGCCAGCAGTTACCCGGAGGTCGGGGAGACCCAGTACTTC,CASSYPEVGETQYF
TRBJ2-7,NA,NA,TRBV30,TGTGCCTGGGGAGACAGCTCCTACGAGCAGTACTTC,CAWGDSSYEQYF
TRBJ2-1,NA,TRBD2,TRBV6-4,TGTGCCAGCAGTGTGGTAGCGGGAGGATACAATGAGCAGTTCTTC,CASSVVAGGYNEQFF
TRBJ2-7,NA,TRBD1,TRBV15,TGTGCCACCAGCAGAGATTCTGGGACAGGGTTCTGGACCTACGAGCAGTACTTC,CATSRDSGTGFWTYEQYF
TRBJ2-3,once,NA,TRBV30,TGTGCCTGGAGTGCTGTAGGGGGCACAGATACGCAGTATTTT,CAWSAVGGTDTQYF
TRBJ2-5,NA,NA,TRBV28,TGTGCCTCAAACCAGCAGTTTGGTGGTACAGAGCAAGAGACCCAGTACTTC,CASNQQFGGTEQETQYF
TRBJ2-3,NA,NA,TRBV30,TGTGCCTGGAGTGGAGTAGCGGAGACAGTCACAGATACGCAGTATTTT,CAWSGVAETVTDTQYF
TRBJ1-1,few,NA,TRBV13,TGTGCCAGCAGCTTCCCAGGGAAATCCACTGAAGCTTTCTTT,CASSFPGKSTEAFF
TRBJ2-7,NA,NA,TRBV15,TGTGCCACCAGCAGAGATCAGTGGTTAGACTTTAAGTACGAGCAGTACTTC,CATSRDQWLDFKYEQYF
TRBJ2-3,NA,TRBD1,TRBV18,TGTGCCAGCTCACCACCGAACAGGGGGCATATCACAGATACGCAGTATTTT,CASSPPNRGHITDTQYF
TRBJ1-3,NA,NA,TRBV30,TGTGCCTGGAGTGTACGCGGCGCCCCATCTGGAAACACCATATATTTT,CAWSVRGAPSGNTIYF
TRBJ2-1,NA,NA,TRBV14,TGTGCCAGCAGCGACATGGGTCATGAGCAGTTCTTC,CASSDMGHEQFF
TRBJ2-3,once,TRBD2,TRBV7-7,TGTGCCAGCAGCTCAAGACTAGCGGGGGAGAAGAGCACAGATACGCAGTATTTT,CASSSRLAGEKSTDTQYF
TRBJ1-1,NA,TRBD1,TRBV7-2,TGTGCCAGCAGGGGTGGGACAGGGGGGTACACTGAAGCTTTCTTT,CASRGGTGGYTEAFF
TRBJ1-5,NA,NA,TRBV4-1,TGCGCCAGCAGCCAAGAGGGAGGGGGAGGGCCCCAGCATTTT,CASSQEGGGGPQHF
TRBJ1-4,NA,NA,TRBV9,TGTGCCAGCAGCAAAATAGGGGGAAAACTGTTTTTT,CASSKIGGKLFF
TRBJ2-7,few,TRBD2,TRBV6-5,TGTGCCAGCAGTTATAGCTGGGAGGGTACTTACGAGCAGTACTTC,CASSYSWEGTYEQYF
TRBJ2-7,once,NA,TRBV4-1,TGCGCCAGCCGTACTCCAGGGAAATACGAGCAGTACTTC,CASRTPGKYEQYF
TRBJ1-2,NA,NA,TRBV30,TGTGCCTGGACAGTGCCGGGAGCCCGTAATGTAAAGGACTATGGCTACACCTTC,CAWTVPGARNVKDYGYTF
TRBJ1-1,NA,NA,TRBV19,TGTGCCAGTAGTATTGCGCGGTTAGTGAACACTGAAGCTTTCTTT,CASSIARLVNTEAFF
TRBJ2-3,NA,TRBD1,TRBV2,TGTGCCAGCAGTGAACGAGGACAGGGTACAGATACGCAGTATTTT,CASSERGQGTDTQYF
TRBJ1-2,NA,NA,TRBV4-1,TGCGCCAGCAGCCAAGTATCCCCTTCTGGCTACACCTTC,CASSQVSPSGYTF
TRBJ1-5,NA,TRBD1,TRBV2,TGTGCCAGCAGTCCTAGACAGGGGGATCGGCAGCCCCAGCATTTT,CASSPRQGDRQPQHF
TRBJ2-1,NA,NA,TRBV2,TGTGCCAGCAGTGCCGATACTAGCAGGGTCAATGAGCAGTTCTTC,CASSADTSRVNEQFF
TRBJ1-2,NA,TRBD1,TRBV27,TGTGCCAGCAGTTCGGGACAGCGATTCCTCTATGGCTACACCTTC,CASSSGQRFLYGYTF
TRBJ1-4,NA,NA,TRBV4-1,TGCGCCAGCAGCCAAGACGATCGGGGACTCGGTGAAAAACTGTTTTTT,CASSQDDRGLGEKLFF
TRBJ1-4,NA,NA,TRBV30,TGTGCCTGGAGTGTATTCAGGGGAGATGAAAAACTGTTTTTT,CAWSVFRGDEKLFF
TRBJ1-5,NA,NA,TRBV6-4,TGTGCCAGCTCGGAGGAGGGGTATCAGCCCCAGCATTTT,CASSEEGYQPQHF
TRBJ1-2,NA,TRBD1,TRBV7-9,TGTGCCAGCAGCCCCCCCGGGACAGGTATCTATGGCTACACCTTC,CASSPPGTGIYGYTF
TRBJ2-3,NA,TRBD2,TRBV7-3,TGTGCCAGCAGCTCAGCGGGGGGCTTTGGAGATACGCAGTATTTT,CASSSAGGFGDTQYF